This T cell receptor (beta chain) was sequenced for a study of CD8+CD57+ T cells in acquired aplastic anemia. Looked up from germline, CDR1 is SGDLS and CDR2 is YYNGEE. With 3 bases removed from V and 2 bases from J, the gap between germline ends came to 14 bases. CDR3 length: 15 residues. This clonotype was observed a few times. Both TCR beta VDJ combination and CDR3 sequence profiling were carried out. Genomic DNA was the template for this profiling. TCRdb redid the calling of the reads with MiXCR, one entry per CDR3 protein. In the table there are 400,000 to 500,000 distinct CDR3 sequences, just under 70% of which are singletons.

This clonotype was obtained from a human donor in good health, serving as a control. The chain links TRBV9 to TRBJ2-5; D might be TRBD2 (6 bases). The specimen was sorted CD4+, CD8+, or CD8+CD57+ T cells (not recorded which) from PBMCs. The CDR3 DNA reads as TGTGCCAGCAGCGGTCCGGGGACTGCACAAGAGACCCAGTACTTC. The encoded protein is CASSGPGTAQETQYF.